This TCR beta chain came from a study of control samples from healthy donors and cancer patients. Here immunoSEQ multiplex PCR was the method, and the copy in TCRdb shows in-frame clones only, minus some. The data contain about 140,000 clones, 75% to 90% of them seen just once; the ten biggest clones take up approximately 9%. J gave up 2 bases and V 3 bases, and 17 bases lay outside the gene matches. CDR1 is LGHNA, CDR2 YNFKEQ, per germline. CDR3 length: 19 residues. The V gene is TRBV4-2, the J gene TRBJ2-5; 8 positions match TRBD1. The receptor was derived from a woman in her 30s in good health. What was sequenced was blood. Here the CDR3 reads CASSQDGQGRWGRQETQYF. CDR3 bases: TGTGCCAGCAGCCAGGATGGACAGGGAAGATGGGGCCGTCAAGAGACCCAGTACTTC.